This TCR beta chain emerged from a study of blood T cells in healthy people across ages. Findings and caveats of the study: Correlation between TCR beta diversity and naive T cell percentage was strong.

Sample-barcoded 5' priming and a J-beta primer mix drove a second PCR of roughly 6 to 12 cycles. Sequencing yielded, for each sample, at least 3 million paired-end reads carrying CDR3. TCRdb re-analysed the 5' RACE reads in MiXCR, keeping a single row per CDR3 protein. The repertoire has some 1.8 million distinct CDR3 sequences, approximately 39% of them found once; the top ten carry roughly 24%. Concerning this clonotype itself: Its antigen is not known. Relative to the germline gene, one junction end is altered; a read error may explain this.

Looked up from germline, CDR1 is LNHDA and CDR2 is SQIVND (reference sequence). CDR3 length: 15 amino acids. This chain uses TRBV19 with TRBJ2-5, with D perhaps TRBD1 (5 bases). The sequencing sample was made of blood. The receptor's source is a human donor in good health. The CDR3, as DNA: TGTGCCGGTAGTATAGATGGTGGGAACAGGGAGACCCAGTACTTC. It is translated as CAGSIDGGNRETQYF.